This T cell receptor beta chain was profiled in a study of response to subunit inactivated influenza vaccine. Study-wide results and caveats: The authors suggested that few new T cells are recruited per seasonal influenza vaccination.

V lost 10 bases and J lost 2, with 14 bases in between. CDR1 is ENHRY, CDR2 SYGVKD, per germline. This CDR3 spans 13 amino acids. MiXCR, applied by TCRdb to the RT-PCR reads, yields one record per CDR3 protein. The table records 500,000 to 600,000 distinct CDR3 sequences, 13% to 15% of them present only once. This clonotype showed up just a few times. What it binds is unknown. The chain carries TRBV10-3 and TRBJ1-1, with D possibly being TRBD1 (6 bases). The TCR comes from a man aged 50 or older who received an inactivated influenza vaccine. The starting material was PBMCs from blood, obtained 11 to 12 days after vaccination. CDR3 in amino acids: CATVQGFNTEAFF. CDR3 DNA sequence: TGTGCCACCGTACAGGGATTTAACACTGAAGCTTTCTTT.